Included here is one TCR beta chain sequence, with context. This sample is drawn from a study of shared clonotypes between healthy human individuals. This CDR3 is 14 amino acids long. V dropped 3 bases and J dropped 2 bases, with 9 bases sitting between them. Germline CDR1 is MNHEY and CDR2 is SMNVEV (reference sequence). The naive CD8 population came from CD45RO-negative cells selected for CCR7, without terminally differentiated effector memory CD45RA+ cells. Generated by immunoSEQ multiplex PCR, the TCRdb table keeps only in-frame clones and is missing some. Among over 2,000,000 clones, around 93% were seen once, and the ten largest hold over 1.5%.

The sequenced sample was naive CD8+ T cells from PBMCs. The sequence derives from a man younger than 35 in good health. Some clones in this sample may be carry-over from other donors' samples. The chain combines TRBV27 with TRBJ2-3; unclear D gene. DNA for the CDR3: TGTGCCAGCAGTTTCGGGCTTACCACAGATACGCAGTATTTT. It yields the protein CASSFGLTTDTQYF.